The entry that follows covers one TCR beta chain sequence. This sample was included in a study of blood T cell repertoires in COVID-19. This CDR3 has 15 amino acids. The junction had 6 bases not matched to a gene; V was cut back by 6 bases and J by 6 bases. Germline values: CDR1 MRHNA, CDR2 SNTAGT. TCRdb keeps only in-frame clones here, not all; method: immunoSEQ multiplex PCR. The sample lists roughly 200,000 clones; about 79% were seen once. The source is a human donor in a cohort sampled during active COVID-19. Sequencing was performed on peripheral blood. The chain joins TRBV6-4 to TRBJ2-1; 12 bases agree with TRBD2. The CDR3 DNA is TGTGCCAGCAGCGATATGGGACTAGCGGGCAATGAGCAGTTCTTC. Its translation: CASSDMGLAGNEQFF.